The 21 T cell receptor beta chains reported below all come from one sample, sequenced in a study of regulatory T cells in long-lasting Graves disease (dated by TCRdb to the early 2020s). According to the study, the label for this sample's time point signals: persistent/refractory GD, antithyroid drugs over 5 years with positive TRAb. For both TCR sequencing and RNA sequencing, RNA was extracted from PBMCs in TRIzol. Library prep was done by multiplex PCR. The instrument was an Illumina HiSeq 4000. iRepertoire HTBI primers and Arm-PCR amplification of CDR3 regions were used to construct TCR beta libraries. Using fastp trimming at Q25 and MiXCR clonotype assembly, TCRdb reanalyzed the public sequencing data and kept in-frame beta chains. Entries that share a CDR3 protein sequence are merged under the most common genes and DNA. Across this sample there are about 660,000 distinct CDR3 sequences, with 25% to 30% seen only once. The ten largest clones add up to around 42% of the sample.

The sequences come from peripheral blood mononuclear cells (PBMCs), collected when the disease was refractory, from a patient treated with antithyroid drugs. All receptors come from a female donor with Graves disease.

A few counts support this clonotype. The chain joins TRBV6-1 to TRBJ2-5, with 9 bases lining up with TRBD2. CDR1 and CDR2 (germline): MNHNS, SASEGT. The ends lost 4 bases at V and 5 bases at J; junction bases unmatched: 8. CDR3 length: 15 residues. The CDR3 here is CASSALAGRRETQYF. CDR3 DNA sequence: TGTGCCAGCAGTGCCCTAGCGGGAAGGCGGGAGACCCAGTACTTC.

V and J are TRBV20-1 and TRBJ2-7; D gene uncertain. With 3 bases removed from V and 3 bases from J, the gap between germline ends came to 6 bases. Germline V lookup: CDR1 DFQATT, CDR2 SNEGSKA (reference sequence). The CDR3 length is 11 residues. DNA of the CDR3: TGCAGTGCTAGGCTGGTCTACGAGCAGTACTTC. Translated: CSARLVYEQYF.

This clonotype was seen ten or more times. The J gene is TRBJ2-7, the V gene TRBV28, with 7 nucleotides matching TRBD1. The germline gives CDR1 MDHEN, CDR2 SYDVKM. The CDR3 totals 15 residues. The V gene end was trimmed by 3 bases and the J gene end by 2 bases; junction bases not matched to a gene: 7. The CDR3 sequence: CASSFLPGQTYEQYF. The CDR3, as DNA: TGTGCCAGCAGTTTTTTGCCGGGACAGACCTACGAGCAGTACTTC.

This clonotype was seen more than once but under ten times. This chain links TRBV3-1 with TRBJ2-7; 13 positions match TRBD2. CDR3 length: 15 amino acids. CDR1 is LGHDT and CDR2 is YNNKEL in the germline V gene (reference sequence). The junction had 8 bases not matched to a gene; V was cut back by 5 bases and J by 7 bases. The CDR3 protein is CASSYGLAGVREQYF. CDR3 bases: TGTGCCAGCAGCTATGGACTAGCGGGAGTTAGGGAGCAGTACTTC.

This clonotype has at least ten counts. V gene TRBV6-1 combines with J gene TRBJ1-6, with 8 bases that match TRBD1. Germline CDR1 is MNHNS and CDR2 is SASEGT. The junction had 10 bases not matched to a gene; V was cut back by 5 bases and J by 10 bases. The CDR3 extends over 15 amino acids. The CDR3 DNA is TGTGCCAGCAGTACCGGGACAGGATCTCGATCACCCCTCCACTTT. Translation gives CASSTGTGSRSPLHF.

CDR3 sequence: CASTRASNYGYTF. CDR3 coding DNA: TGTGCCAGTACGAGGGCCTCTAACTATGGCTACACCTTC. The chain links TRBV19 to TRBJ1-2, with unresolved D. V dropped 7 bases and J dropped 0 bases, with 9 bases sitting between them. This CDR3 is 13 amino acids long. Germline V gene sequence: CDR1 LNHDA, CDR2 SQIVND (reference sequence).

This clonotype was counted only a few times. V is TRBV25-1 and J is TRBJ1-2; D is unclear. The V gene's germline CDR1 is MGHDK and CDR2 SYGVNS. V was cut by 3 bases and J by 4 bases, with 9 bases left in between. This CDR3 has 13 amino acids. CDR3 amino acids: CASSDDVSYGYTF. The CDR3 DNA reads TGTGCCAGCAGTGACGACGTCAGCTATGGCTACACCTTC.

This clonotype was found a few times. The chain carries TRBV30 and TRBJ1-1; no definite D call. Trimming stripped 2 bases from V and 3 bases from J, with 10 bases between. Germline CDR1 is GTSNPN and CDR2 is SVGIG (reference sequence). The CDR3 is 13 residues long. The CDR3 region has the DNA TGTGCCTGGAGTTTCGCGGTTGACACTGAAGCTTTCTTT. Translating gives CAWSFAVDTEAFF.

The chain has TRBV6-2 or TRBV6-3 and TRBJ1-6; the D is unclear. The CDR3 loop spans 14 amino acids. Trimming pared 6 bases from V and 0 bases from J, leaving 6 bases between. Germline V gene sequence: CDR1 MNHEY, CDR2 SVGEGT. CDR3: CASRSSSYNSPLHF. The CDR3 DNA is TGTGCCAGCAGGTCGAGCTCCTATAATTCACCCCTCCACTTT.

The chain employs TRBV2 and TRBJ2-3; 8 bases agree with TRBD2. The CDR3 consists of 15 residues. CDR1 is SNHLY and CDR2 is FYNNEI in the germline V gene. With 3 bases clipped from V and 1 base from J, the junction kept 3 bases outside the gene matches. The CDR3 is CASSEGLGGTDTQYF. The CDR3 DNA reads TGTGCCAGCAGTGAGGGACTAGGGGGCACAGATACGCAGTATTTT.

This clonotype turned up a few times. The V gene is TRBV30, the J gene TRBJ2-5; the match to TRBD2 covers 8 bases. The CDR3 totals 14 residues. Germline CDR1 and CDR2: GTSNPN and SVGIG (reference sequence). V gave up 1 base and J gave up 6 bases; unmatched junction bases: 7. In DNA form, the CDR3 reads TGTGCCTGGAGTGCTGGGGCGGGAGGAAAGACCCAGTACTTC. Amino acid sequence: CAWSAGAGGKTQYF.

This clonotype was recorded at least ten times. The genes are TRBV12-3 or TRBV12-4 and TRBJ1-1; perhaps TRBD1 as D (6 bases). Trimming removed 6 bases at V and 1 base at J, with 9 bases between. The CDR3 consists of 13 residues. The CDR3 spells CASSPGENTEAFF. CDR3 in DNA: TGTGCCAGCAGCCCAGGGGAGAACACTGAAGCTTTCTTT.

The chain carries TRBV5-5 and TRBJ1-4; maybe TRBD1 (6 bases). V lost 1 base and J lost 6, with 10 bases in between. The CDR3 has 14 amino acids. The V gene's germline CDR1 is SGHKS and CDR2 YYEKEE (reference sequence). As DNA, the CDR3 is TGTGCCAGCAGCTTGCAGGGGCGGCATGAAAAACTGTTTTTT. It encodes CASSLQGRHEKLFF.

This clonotype was found a few times. The rearrangement joins TRBV20-1 to TRBJ2-5; possibly TRBD1 for D (6 bases). CDR3 length equals 15 residues. Germline V gene sequence: CDR1 DFQATT, CDR2 SNEGSKA (reference sequence). Trimming took off 3 bases at V and 2 bases at J, with 16 bases between the two ends. The CDR3 sequence is CSARDGAQGQETQYF. CDR3 nucleotide sequence: TGCAGTGCTAGGGACGGGGCCCAGGGGCAAGAGACCCAGTACTTC.

In this sample, this clonotype turned up a few times. Its ends do not fully match the called genes, so a read error is possible. The rearrangement joins TRBV29-1 to TRBJ1-5; a weak D match, TRBD1 (5 bases). CDR1 is SQVTM and CDR2 is ANQGSEA in the germline V gene. The CDR3 spans 13 residues. CDR3 nucleotide sequence: TGCAGCGTTAAAGACAGCGCCTATCAGCCCCAGCATTTT. Translated: CSVKDSAYQPQHF. The whole variable domain, filled in from reference TRBV29-1 and TRBJ1-5, reads SAVISQKPSRDICQRGTSLTIQCQVDSQVTMMFWYRQQPGQSLTLIATANQGSEATYESGFVIDKFPISRPNLTFSTLTVSNMSPEDSSIYLCSVKDSAYQPQHFGDGTRLSIL.

This clonotype was recorded once. The chain couples TRBV5-1 to TRBJ2-1; the D is unclear. This CDR3 is 16 amino acids long. In germline, CDR1 is SGHRS, CDR2 YFSETQ. The V end lost 2 bases, the J end lost 5 bases, and 17 bases lay between the germline ends. CDR3 DNA: TGCGCCAGCAGCTTATGCTGGCCAGTCTCAGACAATGAGCAGTTCTTC. Its translation is CASSLCWPVSDNEQFF.

The chain joins TRBV4-1 to TRBJ1-4; D is ambiguous. Looked up from germline, CDR1 is MGHRA and CDR2 is YSYEKL. This CDR3 contains 17 residues. The V end lost 1 base, the J end lost 0 bases, and 12 bases lay between the germline ends. DNA for the CDR3: TGCGCCAGCAGCCAAGTTCCAGGCTGGGCAACTAATGAAAAACTGTTTTTT. It specifies CASSQVPGWATNEKLFF.

This chain connects TRBV10-3 to TRBJ2-5; D is tentatively TRBD1 or TRBD2 (5 bases each). Germline values: CDR1 ENHRY, CDR2 SYGVKD. The V and J ends lost 10 bases and 0 bases respectively, with 15 bases between them. The CDR3 sequence is 14 residues long. CDR3 in DNA: TGTGCCACCTCGGGACCCATGTACCAAGAGACCCAGTACTTC. The encoded protein is CATSGPMYQETQYF.

V is TRBV20-1 and J is TRBJ1-5, with 8 bases lining up with TRBD1. The CDR3 is 14 residues long. Trimming removed 0 bases from V and 3 bases from J; junction bases left unmatched: 1. Germline loops: CDR1 DFQATT, CDR2 SNEGSKA (reference sequence). CDR3 sequence: CSARDRGPNQPQHF. CDR3 bases: TGCAGTGCTAGAGACAGGGGGCCCAATCAGCCCCAGCATTTT.

The rearrangement links TRBV7-9 to TRBJ1-3; D perhaps matches TRBD1 (5 bases). CDR1 SEHNR and CDR2 FQNEAQ come from the germline V gene (reference sequence). The CDR3 covers 17 residues. Trimming stripped 3 bases from V and 0 bases from J, with 15 bases between. In nucleotides, the CDR3 is TGTGCCAGCAGCTTGGGGGAACTTAGGATCTCTGGAAACACCATATATTTT. Its translation is CASSLGELRISGNTIYF.

This sequence joins TRBV9 and TRBJ1-4; TRBD1 matches at 8 bases. The junction had 10 bases not matched to a gene; V was cut back by 0 bases and J by 0 bases. The germline gives CDR1 SGDLS, CDR2 YYNGEE. CDR3 length equals 19 residues. CDR3 in amino acids: CASSVGPRTGRATNEKLFF. CDR3 sequence (DNA): TGTGCCAGCAGCGTAGGCCCCCGGACAGGGCGGGCAACTAATGAAAAACTGTTTTTT.